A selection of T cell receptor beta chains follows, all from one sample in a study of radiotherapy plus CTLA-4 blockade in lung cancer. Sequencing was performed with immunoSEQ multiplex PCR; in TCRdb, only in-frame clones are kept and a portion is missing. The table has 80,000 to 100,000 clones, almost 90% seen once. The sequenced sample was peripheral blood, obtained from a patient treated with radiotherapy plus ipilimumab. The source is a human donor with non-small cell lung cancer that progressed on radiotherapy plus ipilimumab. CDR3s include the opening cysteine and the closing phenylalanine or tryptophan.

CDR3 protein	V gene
CASSPSAGRTEAFF	TRBV11-3
CAWSPGLAGTQYF	TRBV30
CAISRGRERGEQYF	TRBV10-3
CATSRVSDRSGYTF	TRBV15
CASSLRYSYEQYF	TRBV5-6
CASSSRTGNEQFF	TRBV7-2
CASSRARSTNEKLFF	TRBV18
CASSLGPPESGNTIYF	TRBV7-3
CSVQGRMGYTF	TRBV29-1
CASSLVLASGSFGELFF	TRBV5-5
CASSESRRGMTDTQYF	TRBV10-1
CASSLSWDSHLQETQYF	TRBV27
CASSTLDDSFQETQYF	TRBV19
CASSQYNEQFF	TRBV6-6
CASSQDSNSASADTQYF	TRBV4-1
CASSVSMAGRVSYNEQFF	TRBV9
CASSYLSEQFF	TRBV6-5
CAWTRDSPNGYTF	TRBV30
CASSFSTGAPPSYQPQHF	TRBV7-8
CASSIEDRVVYTEAFF	TRBV9
CASSLIGGRAGNTIYF	TRBV5-4